This T cell receptor beta chain was recorded in a study of metastatic and nonmetastatic thyroid tumors. Study information: Repertoire comparison spanned blood and tumor or nodule tissue of malignant and benign thyroid patients.

The entire patient cohort was treatment-naive prior to thyroid surgery. Germline-derived CDR1 and CDR2 are DFQATT and SNEGSKA (reference sequence). V shed 6 bases and J shed 4 bases, with 25 bases lying between them. The CDR3 has 17 residues. TCRdb re-called the PCR reads with MiXCR. Of more than 15,000 clones listed, 15% to 20% are singletons. This clone was seen repeatedly, ten times or more. Sequencing was done on a sample of blood. The clonotype originates from a male donor with papillary thyroid cancer or a benign thyroid nodule (not recorded which). Some clones in this sample may be carry-over from other donors' samples. The V and J genes are TRBV20-1 and TRBJ2-1; possible D gene TRBD2, 6 bases. The CDR3 loop is CSASWSVTGVTYNEQFF. The CDR3, as DNA: TGCAGTGCCAGTTGGTCGGTAACGGGAGTAACTTACAATGAGCAGTTCTTC.